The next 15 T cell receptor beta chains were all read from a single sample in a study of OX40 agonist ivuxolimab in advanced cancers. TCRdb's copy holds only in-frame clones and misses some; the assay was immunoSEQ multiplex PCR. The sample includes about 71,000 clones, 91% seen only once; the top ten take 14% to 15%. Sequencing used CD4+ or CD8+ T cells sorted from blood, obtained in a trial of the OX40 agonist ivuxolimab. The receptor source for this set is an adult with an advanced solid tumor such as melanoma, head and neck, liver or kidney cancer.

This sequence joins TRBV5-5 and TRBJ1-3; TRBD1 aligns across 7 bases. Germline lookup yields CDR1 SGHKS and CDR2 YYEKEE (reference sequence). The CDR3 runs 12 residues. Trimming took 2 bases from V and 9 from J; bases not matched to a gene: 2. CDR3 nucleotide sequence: TGTGCCAGCAGCTTTGCAGGGGGCACCATATATTTT. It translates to CASSFAGGTIYF.

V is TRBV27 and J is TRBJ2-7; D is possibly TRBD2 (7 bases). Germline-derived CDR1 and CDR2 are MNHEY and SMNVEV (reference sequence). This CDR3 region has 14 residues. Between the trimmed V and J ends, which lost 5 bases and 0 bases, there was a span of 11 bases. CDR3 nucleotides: TGTGCCAGCAGTCCCGGGGGGCTCTCCTACGAGCAGTACTTC. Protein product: CASSPGGLSYEQYF.

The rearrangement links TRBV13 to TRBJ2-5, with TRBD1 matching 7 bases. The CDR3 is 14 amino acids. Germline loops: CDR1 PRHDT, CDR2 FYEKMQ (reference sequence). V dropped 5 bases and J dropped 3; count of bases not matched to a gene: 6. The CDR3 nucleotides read TGTGCCAGCAGCGCCCGGGACAGTGAAGAGACCCAGTACTTC. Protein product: CASSARDSEETQYF.

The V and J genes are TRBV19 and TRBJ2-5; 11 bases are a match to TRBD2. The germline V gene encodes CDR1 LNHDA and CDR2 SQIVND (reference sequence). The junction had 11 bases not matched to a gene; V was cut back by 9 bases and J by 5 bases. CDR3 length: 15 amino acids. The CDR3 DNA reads TGTGCCAGCCTAGGGACTAGCGGTTCCCCGGAGACCCAGTACTTC. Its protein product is CASLGTSGSPETQYF.

DNA of the CDR3: TGCGCCAGCAGCCCGGACAGACTTAACAATCAGCCCCAGCATTTT. This encodes CASSPDRLNNQPQHF. This rearrangement joins TRBV4-3 to TRBJ1-5, with D possibly being TRBD1 (6 bases). V lost 4 bases, J lost 3 bases, and 13 bases lay in between. Germline V gene sequence: CDR1 LGHNA, CDR2 YSLEER. CDR3 length equals 15 residues.

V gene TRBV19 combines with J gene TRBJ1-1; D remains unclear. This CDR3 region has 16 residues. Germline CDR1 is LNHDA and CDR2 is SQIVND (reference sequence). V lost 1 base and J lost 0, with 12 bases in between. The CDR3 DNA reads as TGTGCCAGTAGTATAGGAGTACCGGGGATGAACACTGAAGCTTTCTTT. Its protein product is CASSIGVPGMNTEAFF.

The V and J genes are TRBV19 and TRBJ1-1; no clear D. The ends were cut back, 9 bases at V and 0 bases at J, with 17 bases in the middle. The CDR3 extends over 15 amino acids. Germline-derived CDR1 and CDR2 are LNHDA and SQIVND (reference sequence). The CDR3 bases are TGTGCCAGCCGCCCCAGGACGTACATGAACACTGAAGCTTTCTTT. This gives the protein CASRPRTYMNTEAFF. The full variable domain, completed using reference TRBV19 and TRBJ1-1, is DGGITQSPKYLFRKEGQNVTLSCEQNLNHDAMYWYRQDPGQGLRLIYYSQIVNDFQKGDIAEGYSVSREKKESFPLTVTSAQKNPTAFYLCASRPRTYMNTEAFFGQGTRLTVV.

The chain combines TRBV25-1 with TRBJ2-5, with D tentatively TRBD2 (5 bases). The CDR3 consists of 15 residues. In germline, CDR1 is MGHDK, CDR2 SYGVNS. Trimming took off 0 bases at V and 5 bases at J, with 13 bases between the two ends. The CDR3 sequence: CASSEYSDFVETQYF. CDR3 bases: TGTGCCAGCAGTGAATACTCGGACTTTGTGGAGACCCAGTACTTC.

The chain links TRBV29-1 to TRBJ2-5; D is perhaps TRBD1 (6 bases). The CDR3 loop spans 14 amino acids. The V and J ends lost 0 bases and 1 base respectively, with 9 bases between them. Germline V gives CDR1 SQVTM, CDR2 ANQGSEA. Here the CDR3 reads CSVEERGGQETQYF. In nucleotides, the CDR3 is TGCAGCGTTGAAGAACGAGGGGGCCAAGAGACCCAGTACTTC.

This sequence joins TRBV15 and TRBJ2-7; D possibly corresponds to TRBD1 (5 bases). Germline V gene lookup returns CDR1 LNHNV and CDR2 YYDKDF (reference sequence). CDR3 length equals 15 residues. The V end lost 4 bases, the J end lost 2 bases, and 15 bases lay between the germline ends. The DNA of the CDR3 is TGTGCCACCAGCATGCCGGCCCCAGGGACCTACGAGCAGTACTTC. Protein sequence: CATSMPAPGTYEQYF. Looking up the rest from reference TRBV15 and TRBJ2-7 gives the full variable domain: DAMVIQNPRYQVTQFGKPVTLSCSQTLNHNVMYWYQQKSSQAPKLLFHYYDKDFNNEADTPDNFQSRRPNTSFCFLDIRSPGLGDTAMYLCATSMPAPGTYEQYFGPGTRLTVT.

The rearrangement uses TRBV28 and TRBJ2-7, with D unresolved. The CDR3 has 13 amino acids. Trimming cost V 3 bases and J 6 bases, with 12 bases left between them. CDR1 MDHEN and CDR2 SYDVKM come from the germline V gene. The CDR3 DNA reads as TGTGCCAGCAGTTTGGGTGAACGGGTCGAGCAGTACTTC. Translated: CASSLGERVEQYF.

CDR3 amino acids: CASSVVTGTEAFF. For the CDR3, the DNA is TGTGCCAGCAGCGTAGTGACGGGCACTGAAGCTTTCTTT. The rearrangement links TRBV9 to TRBJ1-1; D gene uncertain. The germline V gene encodes CDR1 SGDLS and CDR2 YYNGEE. V gave up 0 bases and J gave up 4 bases, with 7 bases separating them. This CDR3 region has 13 residues.

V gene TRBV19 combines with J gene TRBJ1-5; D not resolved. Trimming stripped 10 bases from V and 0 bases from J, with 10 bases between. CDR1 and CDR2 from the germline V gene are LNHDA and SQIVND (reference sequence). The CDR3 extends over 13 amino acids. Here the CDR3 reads CATQDDSNQPQHF. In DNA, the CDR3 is TGTGCCACTCAGGATGATAGCAATCAGCCCCAGCATTTT. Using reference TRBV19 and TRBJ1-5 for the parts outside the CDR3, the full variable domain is DGGITQSPKYLFRKEGQNVTLSCEQNLNHDAMYWYRQDPGQGLRLIYYSQIVNDFQKGDIAEGYSVSREKKESFPLTVTSAQKNPTAFYLCATQDDSNQPQHFGDGTRLSIL.

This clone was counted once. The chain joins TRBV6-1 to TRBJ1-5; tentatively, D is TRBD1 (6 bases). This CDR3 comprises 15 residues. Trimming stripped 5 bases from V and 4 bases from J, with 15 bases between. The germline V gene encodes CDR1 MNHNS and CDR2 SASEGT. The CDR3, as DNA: TGTGCCAGCAGTCCACAGACAGGTGGAAATCAGCCCCAGCATTTT. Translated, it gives CASSPQTGGNQPQHF.

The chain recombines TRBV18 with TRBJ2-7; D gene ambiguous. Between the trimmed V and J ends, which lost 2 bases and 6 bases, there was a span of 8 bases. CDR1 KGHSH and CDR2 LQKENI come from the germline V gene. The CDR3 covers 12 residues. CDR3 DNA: TGTGCCAGCTCACCAGGGTTGGGCGAGCAGTACTTC. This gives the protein CASSPGLGEQYF.